This is a list of T cell receptor beta chains from one sample in a study of OX40 agonist ivuxolimab in advanced cancers. Libraries were prepared by immunoSEQ multiplex PCR; TCRdb keeps only in-frame clonotypes and omits some of them. The sample has tens of thousands of clones, about 88% seen once. Source: CD4+ or CD8+ T cells sorted from blood, taken in a trial of the OX40 agonist ivuxolimab. Receptors were obtained from an adult with an advanced solid tumor such as melanoma, head and neck, liver or kidney cancer. The CDR3 runs from the conserved cysteine through the conserved F or W. A D gene is named only where the DNA matches it firmly. The size of a clone is reported for some rows only, either as once, few or many, or as a class for expanded clones.

j_call,clone_size,d_call,v_call,cdr3_aa,cdr3_nt
TRBJ2-2,.,.,TRBV19,CASSPRGGNTGELFF,TGTGCCAGTAGCCCTAGGGGGGGTAACACCGGGGAGCTGTTTTTT
TRBJ2-7,.,TRBD1,TRBV10-3,CAIMGTGGHEQYF,TGTGCCATCATGGGGACAGGGGGCCACGAGCAGTACTTC
TRBJ2-7,.,TRBD2,TRBV19,CASSILASGSLGEQYF,TGTGCCAGTAGTATTCTAGCGAGCGGGAGTTTAGGCGAGCAGTACTTC
TRBJ1-4,.,.,TRBV7-9,CASSLAQGATNEKLFF,TGTGCCAGCAGCCTAGCCCAGGGTGCAACTAATGAAAAACTGTTTTTT
TRBJ1-4,.,TRBD1,TRBV11-2,CASSSAGTGKLFF,TGTGCCAGCAGCTCAGCGGGGACAGGGAAACTGTTTTTT
TRBJ1-2,.,TRBD1,TRBV5-5,CASSRTGANYGYTF,TGTGCCAGCAGTCGGACAGGGGCCAACTATGGCTACACCTTC
TRBJ2-2,.,TRBD2,TRBV19,CASSPRRPPGAQREIYGELFF,TGTGCCAGTAGCCCTAGACGGCCCCCCGGTGCGCAGCGGGAGATATACGGGGAGCTGTTTTTT
TRBJ1-4,.,.,TRBV5-5,CASSLVGGATNEKLFF,TGTGCCAGCAGCTTAGTCGGGGGAGCAACTAATGAAAAACTGTTTTTT
TRBJ2-3,.,TRBD2,TRBV15,CATSRPPRVAGGDTQYF,TGTGCCACCAGCAGACCGCCTCGGGTAGCGGGAGGCGATACGCAGTATTTT
TRBJ1-1,.,TRBD1,TRBV5-6,CASSLGQGTMNTEAFF,TGTGCCAGCAGCCTGGGACAGGGCACCATGAACACTGAAGCTTTCTTT
TRBJ2-7,.,.,TRBV5-6,CASSLLGPSYEQYF,TGTGCCAGCAGCTTGTTGGGCCCGTCCTACGAGCAGTACTTC
TRBJ2-1,few,.,TRBV7-2,CASSTDRHNEQFF,TGTGCCAGCAGTACCGACCGACACAATGAGCAGTTCTTC
TRBJ2-7,.,.,TRBV14,CASSQVSGPYEQYF,TGTGCCAGCAGCCAAGTCTCAGGGCCCTACGAGCAGTACTTC
TRBJ1-2,once,.,TRBV10-3,CAISGRVNYGYTF,TGTGCCATCAGTGGGAGGGTTAACTATGGCTACACCTTC
TRBJ1-1,.,.,TRBV11-2,CASSLSAWGPGNTEAFF,TGTGCCAGCAGCTTGTCGGCTTGGGGGCCGGGGAACACTGAAGCTTTCTTT
TRBJ2-7,once,.,TRBV6-7,CASSYLTRDAFHEQYF,TGTGCCAGCAGTTACTTGACCCGGGACGCCTTCCACGAGCAGTACTTC
TRBJ1-5,.,.,TRBV6-5,CASGGGRNQPQHF,TGTGCCAGTGGGGGGGGCAGAAATCAGCCCCAGCATTTT
TRBJ1-5,few,.,TRBV16,CASSPEGDSNQPQHF,TGTGCCAGCAGCCCCGAGGGAGATAGCAATCAGCCCCAGCATTTT
TRBJ2-2,few,TRBD2,TRBV10-3,CAIEAGVSRELFF,TGTGCCATCGAGGCGGGAGTATCCCGGGAGCTGTTTTTT
TRBJ1-2,.,TRBD1,TRBV9,CASSANRQGKGGYTF,TGTGCCAGCAGCGCGAACCGACAGGGCAAGGGTGGCTACACCTTC
TRBJ2-5,.,.,TRBV2,CASSESWDPGETQYF,TGTGCCAGCAGTGAATCCTGGGACCCCGGGGAGACCCAGTACTTC
TRBJ2-7,.,.,TRBV6-5,CASSYAALYEQYF,TGTGCCAGCAGTTACGCAGCACTCTACGAGCAGTACTTC
TRBJ2-7,.,TRBD2,TRBV7-8,CASSHRLAYSYEQYF,TGTGCCAGCAGCCACCGACTAGCGTATTCCTACGAGCAGTACTTC
TRBJ2-7,few,.,TRBV21-1,CASSKEVRSYEQYF,TGTGCCAGCAGCAAAGAGGTCCGTTCCTACGAGCAGTACTTC
TRBJ2-7,.,.,TRBV28,CASSLKFYEQYF,TGTGCCAGCAGTTTAAAGTTCTACGAGCAGTACTTC
TRBJ1-5,.,TRBD1,TRBV6-1,CASSELPGGTPQHF,TGTGCCAGCAGTGAACTACCAGGGGGGACTCCCCAGCATTTT
TRBJ2-3,.,TRBD2,TRBV7-9,CASSLGGASGRRDTQYF,TGTGCCAGCAGCTTAGGCGGGGCTAGCGGGAGAAGAGATACGCAGTATTTT
TRBJ2-2,.,TRBD1,TRBV2,CASSPPDRALTGELFF,TGTGCCAGCAGTCCCCCGGACAGGGCCCTCACCGGGGAGCTGTTTTTT
TRBJ2-7,.,TRBD2,TRBV5-1,CASRPGTTSYEQYF,TGCGCCAGCAGACCCGGGACTACCTCCTACGAGCAGTACTTC
TRBJ1-3,.,.,TRBV10-3,CAISTKRGSGNTIYF,TGTGCCATCAGCACTAAAAGGGGCTCTGGAAACACCATATATTTT
TRBJ1-1,.,.,TRBV2,CASSEARTENTEAFF,TGTGCCAGCAGTGAAGCGCGGACAGAGAACACTGAAGCTTTCTTT
TRBJ2-7,.,.,TRBV19,CATQDLYRGYEQYF,TGTGCCACCCAGGATCTCTACCGAGGGTACGAGCAGTACTTC
TRBJ1-5,.,.,TRBV7-9,CASSLGSMGQPQHF,TGTGCCAGCAGCTTAGGTTCAATGGGTCAGCCCCAGCATTTT
TRBJ2-3,.,.,TRBV9,CASSGHGDTQYF,TGTGCCAGCAGCGGGCATGGGGATACGCAGTATTTT
TRBJ1-4,.,.,TRBV28,CASSFGGVDEKLFF,TGTGCCAGCAGTTTTGGGGGGGTAGATGAAAAACTGTTTTTT
TRBJ2-3,.,TRBD2,TRBV5-1,CASSSGTSGFSTQYF,TGCGCCAGCAGCTCCGGGACTAGCGGGTTCAGTACGCAGTATTTT
TRBJ2-2,.,TRBD2,TRBV5-4,CASSLASSGTGELFF,TGTGCCAGCAGCTTGGCTTCTAGCGGCACCGGGGAGCTGTTTTTT
TRBJ2-7,.,TRBD2,TRBV5-1,CASSLELARTYEQYF,TGCGCCAGCAGCTTGGAACTAGCGCGAACCTACGAGCAGTACTTC
TRBJ2-1,.,.,TRBV7-8,CASSLVAVMAGYNEQFF,TGTGCCAGCAGCTTAGTGGCTGTTATGGCGGGTTACAATGAGCAGTTCTTC
TRBJ2-7,.,.,TRBV27,CASSLGAVGSYEQYF,TGTGCCAGCAGTTTAGGGGCGGTCGGCTCCTACGAGCAGTACTTC
TRBJ1-3,.,.,TRBV7-2,CASSLGPVPGNTIYF,TGTGCCAGCAGCTTAGGCCCAGTCCCTGGAAACACCATATATTTT
TRBJ2-3,.,.,TRBV5-1,CASSLVKEERPTDTQYF,TGCGCCAGCAGCTTGGTTAAAGAGGAGCGCCCCACAGATACGCAGTATTTT
TRBJ1-6,once,.,TRBV10-3,CAICRDHPNSPLHF,TGTGCCATCTGCAGGGATCACCCAAATTCACCCCTCCACTTT
TRBJ2-7,.,.,TRBV20-1,CSATSYEQYF,TGCAGTGCTACCTCCTACGAGCAGTACTTC
TRBJ2-1,.,TRBD2,TRBV5-4,CASSWTAGVATNEQFF,TGTGCCAGCAGCTGGACAGCGGGAGTGGCTACGAATGAGCAGTTCTTC
TRBJ2-1,.,.,TRBV13,CASSLRLVVKQFF,TGTGCCAGCAGCTTGAGGCTAGTCGTAAAGCAGTTCTTC
TRBJ2-1,.,TRBD2,TRBV6-5,CASRRGGRGDNEQFF,TGTGCCAGCAGGAGGGGCGGGAGGGGCGACAATGAGCAGTTCTTC
TRBJ1-2,.,.,TRBV6-1,CASRNSRTYGYTF,TGTGCCAGCAGGAACTCACGGACCTATGGCTACACCTTC
TRBJ1-5,.,.,TRBV4-1,CASSGDGQSNQPQHF,TGCGCCAGCAGCGGAGACGGACAGAGCAATCAGCCCCAGCATTTT